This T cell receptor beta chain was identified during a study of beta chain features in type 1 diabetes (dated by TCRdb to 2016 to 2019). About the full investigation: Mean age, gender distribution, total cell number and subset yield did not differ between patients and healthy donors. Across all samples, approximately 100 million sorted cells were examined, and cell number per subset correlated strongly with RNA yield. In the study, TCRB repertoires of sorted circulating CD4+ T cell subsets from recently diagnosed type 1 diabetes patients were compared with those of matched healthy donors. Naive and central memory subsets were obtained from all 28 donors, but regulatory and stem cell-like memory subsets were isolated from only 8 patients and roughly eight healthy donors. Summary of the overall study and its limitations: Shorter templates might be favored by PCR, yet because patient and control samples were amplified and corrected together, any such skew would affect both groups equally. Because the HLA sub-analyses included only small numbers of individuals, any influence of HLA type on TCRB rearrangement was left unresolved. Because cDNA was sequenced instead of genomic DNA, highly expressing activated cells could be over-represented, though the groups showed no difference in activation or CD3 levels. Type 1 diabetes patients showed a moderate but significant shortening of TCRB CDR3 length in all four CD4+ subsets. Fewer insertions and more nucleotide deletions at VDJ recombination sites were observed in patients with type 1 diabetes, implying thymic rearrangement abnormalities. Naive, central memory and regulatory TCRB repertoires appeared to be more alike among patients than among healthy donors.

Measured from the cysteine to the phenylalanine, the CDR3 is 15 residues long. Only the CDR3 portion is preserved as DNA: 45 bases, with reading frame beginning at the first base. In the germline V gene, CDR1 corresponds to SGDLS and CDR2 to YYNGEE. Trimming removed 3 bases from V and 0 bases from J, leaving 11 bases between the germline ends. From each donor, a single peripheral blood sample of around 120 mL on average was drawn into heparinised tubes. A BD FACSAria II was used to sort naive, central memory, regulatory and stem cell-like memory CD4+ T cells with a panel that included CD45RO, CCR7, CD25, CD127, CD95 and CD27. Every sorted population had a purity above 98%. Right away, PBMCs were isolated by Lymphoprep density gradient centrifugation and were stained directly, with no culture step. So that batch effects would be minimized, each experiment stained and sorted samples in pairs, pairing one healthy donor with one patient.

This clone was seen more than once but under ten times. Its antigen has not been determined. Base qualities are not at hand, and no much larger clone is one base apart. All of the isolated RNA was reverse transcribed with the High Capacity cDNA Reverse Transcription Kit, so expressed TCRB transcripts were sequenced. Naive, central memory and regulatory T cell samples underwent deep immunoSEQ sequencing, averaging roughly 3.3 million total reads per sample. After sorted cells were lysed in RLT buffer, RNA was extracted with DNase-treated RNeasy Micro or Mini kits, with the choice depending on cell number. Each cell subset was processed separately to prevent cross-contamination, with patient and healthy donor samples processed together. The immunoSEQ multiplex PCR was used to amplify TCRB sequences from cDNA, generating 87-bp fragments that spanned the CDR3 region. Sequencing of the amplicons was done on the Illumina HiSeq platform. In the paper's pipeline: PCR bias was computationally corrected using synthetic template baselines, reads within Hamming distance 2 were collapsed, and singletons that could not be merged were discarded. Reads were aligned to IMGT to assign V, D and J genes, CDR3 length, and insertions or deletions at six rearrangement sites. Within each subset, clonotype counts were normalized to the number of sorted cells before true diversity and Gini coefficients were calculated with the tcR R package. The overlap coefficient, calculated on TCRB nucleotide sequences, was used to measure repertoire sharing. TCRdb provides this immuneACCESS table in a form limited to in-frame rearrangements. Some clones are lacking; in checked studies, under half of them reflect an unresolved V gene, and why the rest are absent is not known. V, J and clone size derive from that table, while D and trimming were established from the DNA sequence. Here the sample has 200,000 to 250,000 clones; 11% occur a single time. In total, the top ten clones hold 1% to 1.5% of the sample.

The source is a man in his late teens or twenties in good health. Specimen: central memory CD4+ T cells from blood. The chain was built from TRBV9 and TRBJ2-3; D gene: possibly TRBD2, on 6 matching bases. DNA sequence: TGTGCCAGCAGCGACACCGGGACTAGCACAGATACGCAGTATTTT. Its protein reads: CASSDTGTSTDTQYF.